A selection of T cell receptor beta chains follows, all from one sample in a study of tumor-infiltrating lymphocytes in primary liver carcinoma. TCRdb passed the multiplex PCR reads through MiXCR, listing each CDR3 protein once. The sample consists of about 320,000 distinct CDR3 sequences, over 55% of them appearing once. The material sequenced was peripheral blood. These receptor sequences come from a man aged 35 to 55 with primary liver carcinoma and hepatitis B virus infection. The CDR3 runs from the conserved cysteine through the conserved F or W. A D gene is named only where the DNA matches it firmly. The size entry is marked missing in some rows and otherwise reads once, few, many or a size class.

size: .
J: TRBJ2-1
D: .
V: TRBV29-1
CDR3: CSVSGRGYNEQFF
DNA: TGCAGCGTCTCTGGCAGGGGTTACAATGAGCAGTTCTTC

size: .
J: TRBJ2-1
D: .
V: TRBV11-3
CDR3: CANSGIENEQFF
DNA: TGTGCCAACTCAGGGATCGAGAATGAGCAGTTCTTC

size: once
J: TRBJ2-1
D: .
V: TRBV4-1
CDR3: CASRRGTDNEQFF
DNA: TGCGCCAGCCGCAGGGGCACAGACAATGAGCAGTTCTTC

size: .
J: TRBJ2-1
D: .
V: TRBV14
CDR3: CASGQERLYYNEQFF
DNA: TGTGCCAGCGGCCAAGAGCGACTTTATTACAATGAGCAGTTCTTC

size: few
J: TRBJ1-1
D: .
V: TRBV5-4
CDR3: CASSPGDMNTEALF
DNA: TGTGCCAGCAGCCCCGGGGACATGAACACTGAAGCTCTCTTT

size: few
J: TRBJ1-1
D: .
V: TRBV5-5
CDR3: CASSLVTQRTEAFF
DNA: TGTGCCAGCAGCTTGGTAACACAGAGGACTGAAGCTTTCTTT

size: .
J: TRBJ1-5
D: .
V: TRBV28
CDR3: CASTSVTRGQPQHF
DNA: TGTGCCAGCACCTCCGTGACTCGAGGCCAGCCCCAGCATTTT

size: .
J: TRBJ2-7
D: TRBD1
V: TRBV5-1
CDR3: CASSWGTGGDYEQYF
DNA: TGCGCCAGCAGCTGGGGGACAGGGGGTGACTACGAGCAGTACTTC

size: .
J: TRBJ2-7
D: TRBD2
V: TRBV6-2/TRBV6-3
CDR3: CASRLTSGSPSEQYF
DNA: TGTGCCAGCAGACTCACTAGCGGGAGTCCGAGTGAGCAGTACTTC

size: .
J: TRBJ2-4
D: TRBD2
V: TRBV7-9
CDR3: CASADSAGGVDIRYF
DNA: TGTGCCAGCGCTGATAGTGCTGGGGGGGTGGACATTCGGTACTTC

size: many
J: TRBJ1-1
D: TRBD1
V: TRBV29-1
CDR3: CSDGQGGNTEAFF
DNA: TGCAGCGACGGACAGGGAGGTAACACTGAAGCTTTCTTT

size: many
J: TRBJ1-5
D: .
V: TRBV10-3
CDR3: CAISESHGGRAGQPQHF
DNA: TGTGCCATCAGTGAGTCCCACGGGGGGCGGGCAGGTCAGCCCCAGCATTTT

size: .
J: TRBJ2-3
D: TRBD2
V: TRBV20-1
CDR3: CSASLAASTDTHYF
DNA: TGCAGTGCTAGCCTAGCGGCGAGCACAGATACGCATTATTTT

size: .
J: TRBJ2-5
D: TRBD1
V: TRBV5-4
CDR3: CASGLGQIQETQYF
DNA: TGTGCCAGCGGCTTGGGACAGATCCAAGAGACCCAGTACTTC

size: .
J: TRBJ2-5
D: TRBD2
V: TRBV28
CDR3: CASSLTSGMGETQYF
DNA: TGTGCCAGCAGTTTAACTAGCGGGATGGGAGAGACCCAGTACTTC

size: many
J: TRBJ1-1
D: .
V: TRBV11-2
CDR3: CASSPMVGGSTEAFF
DNA: TGTGCCAGCAGCCCCATGGTGGGGGGGAGCACTGAAGCTTTCTTT

size: .
J: TRBJ2-2
D: TRBD2
V: TRBV6-5
CDR3: CASTLAGSIGELFF
DNA: TGTGCCAGTACTTTAGCGGGTTCTATCGGGGAGTTGTTTTTT

size: .
J: TRBJ1-5
D: TRBD1
V: TRBV5-1
CDR3: CASSLGDRDQPQHF
DNA: TGCGCCAGCAGCTTGGGGGACAGAGATCAGCCCCAGCATTTT

size: .
J: TRBJ2-5
D: .
V: TRBV11-2
CDR3: CDSSPPAGAQETQYF
DNA: TGTGACAGTAGCCCACCTGCGGGCGCCCAAGAGACCCAGTACTTC

size: many
J: TRBJ2-1
D: TRBD1
V: TRBV6-6
CDR3: CASSYGQGDNEQFF
DNA: TGTGCCAGCAGTTACGGGCAGGGGGACAATGAGCAGTTCTTC

size: .
J: TRBJ1-3
D: .
V: TRBV12-3/TRBV12-4
CDR3: CASSLVDNTIYF
DNA: TGTGCCAGCAGTTTAGTGGACAACACCATATATTTT

size: many
J: TRBJ2-3
D: .
V: TRBV11-2
CDR3: CASGDQLTDTQYF
DNA: TGTGCCAGCGGGGACCAACTCACAGATACGCAGTATTTT

size: .
J: TRBJ2-3
D: TRBD2
V: TRBV4-2
CDR3: CASSQDVAGGRADPQYF
DNA: TGTGCCAGCAGCCAAGATGTGGCGGGAGGGCGCGCAGATCCGCAGTATTTT

size: .
J: TRBJ2-1
D: TRBD2
V: TRBV28
CDR3: CASSLPSGSPIEQFF
DNA: TGTGCCAGCAGTTTACCTAGCGGGAGCCCCATTGAGCAGTTCTTC

size: .
J: TRBJ2-5
D: .
V: TRBV29-1
CDR3: CSRGTSIETQYF
DNA: TGCAGCAGAGGGACGTCCATCGAGACCCAGTACTTC

size: few
J: TRBJ1-5
D: .
V: TRBV6-6
CDR3: CASSFENQAQHF
DNA: TGTGCCAGCAGTTTCGAAAATCAGGCCCAGCATTTT

size: many
J: TRBJ2-3
D: .
V: TRBV6-5
CDR3: CASSFPPGGTDTQYF
DNA: TGTGCCAGCAGTTTCCCCCCTGGAGGCACAGATACGCAGTATTTT

size: few
J: TRBJ2-1
D: .
V: TRBV30
CDR3: CAWVPGLAGSEQFF
DNA: TGTGCCTGGGTCCCGGGACTTGCGGGAAGTGAGCAGTTCTTC

size: .
J: TRBJ2-7
D: .
V: TRBV29-1
CDR3: CSVEMWEPYEQYF
DNA: TGCAGCGTTGAAATGTGGGAACCCTACGAACAGTACTTC

size: once
J: TRBJ2-7
D: TRBD1
V: TRBV12-3/TRBV12-4
CDR3: CAGSLSTGGEEYF
DNA: TGTGCCGGCAGTTTATCGACAGGGGGCGAGGAGTACTTC